The sequence of this TCR beta chain was determined in a study of shared clonotypes between healthy human individuals. The V gene's germline CDR1 is SGHNT and CDR2 YYREEE (reference sequence). This CDR3 has 15 residues. J gave up 3 bases and V 4 bases, and 9 bases lay outside the gene matches. PCR replicates performed on unsorted PBMC used roughly 300 ng DNA, approximately 30,000 T cell genomes. Clones were sequenced by immunoSEQ multiplex PCR, and TCRdb holds only the in-frame ones, with some missing. The sample lists about 490,000 clones; around 79% were seen once. Material for sequencing was PBMCs. This TCR was sampled from a woman in her 40s in good health. Some clones in this sample may be carry-over from other donors' samples. The chain joins TRBV5-4 to TRBJ2-5, with 7 nucleotides matching TRBD2. The CDR3 here is CASSLGVGTKETQYF. For the CDR3, the DNA is TGTGCCAGCAGCCTGGGGGTCGGGACTAAAGAGACCCAGTACTTC.